This T cell receptor (beta chain) came from a study of cytomegalovirus exposure and HLA in healthy donors. Germline CDR1 and CDR2: LNHDA and SQIVND (reference sequence). This CDR3 has 11 residues. V was pared by 4 bases and J by 10 bases, with 10 bases between. Whole-study results and caveats: The likely explanation for a cluster of highly shared sequence variants was sequencing artifact.

The sample holds a few counts of this clone. Its specificity is unknown. Both 60 Vbeta primers and 13 Jbeta primers went into the PCR. Study processing details: Unique TCR beta chains totaled some 80 million in a later count, with roughly 11 million of them shared. Here immunoSEQ multiplex PCR was the method, and the copy in TCRdb shows in-frame clones only, minus some. From that table come the V and J calls and clone size; the DNA was used to work out D and trimming. The sample includes approximately 130,000 clones, around four fifths of them seen just once. Sequences were obtained from PBMCs. The chain is built from TRBV19 and TRBJ1-2, with a possible D match to TRBD1 (5 bases). The receptor comes from a man aged 35-49 years in good health and CMV-seronegative. CDR3 in amino acids: CASSTRVDYTF. In DNA, the CDR3 is TGTGCCAGTAGTACCAGGGTTGACTACACCTTC.